This T cell receptor (beta chain) stems from a study of a mutant IDH1 vaccine in newly diagnosed glioma. Comment on this clone: Antigen: not known.

Here immunoSEQ multiplex PCR was the method, and the copy in TCRdb shows in-frame clones only, minus some. The sample has around 25,000 clones, roughly 80% seen once. Time point reported: week 11, during vaccination. What each vaccine dose contained was 300 ug of mutant IDH1 20-mer peptide, accompanied by topical imiquimod. Germline assignment: CDR1 ENHRY and CDR2 SYGVKD. V was clipped by 8 bases and J by 5 bases, with 9 bases between them. CDR3 size: 11 residues. This receptor was taken from a young woman with glioma. The rearrangement joins TRBV10-3 to TRBJ2-5; no definite D call. The sample in question was PBMCs, obtained from a glioma patient whose treatment included an IDH1 peptide vaccine. The CDR3 spells CAIGRSETQYF. The CDR3 DNA reads TGTGCCATCGGACGTAGTGAGACCCAGTACTTC.